This T cell receptor (beta chain) was captured in a study of blood T cell repertoires in COVID-19. The V end was cut by 3 bases, the J end by 0 bases, with 7 bases between. Germline V lookup: CDR1 SGDLS, CDR2 YYNGEE. There are 14 residues in the CDR3. Authors' processing steps: Amplifying reference gene primers gave estimates of nucleated cell counts. The protocol was immunoSEQ multiplex PCR, while the TCRdb copy is restricted to in-frame clones and leaves out a portion. From that table come the V and J calls and clone size; the DNA was used to work out D and trimming. This table holds roughly 250,000 clones, more than 75% found once.

The chain combines TRBV9 with TRBJ2-1, with D possibly matching TRBD1 (5 bases). Sequencing was done on a sample of peripheral blood. The sequence was collected from a man in his forties or fifties who had recovered from COVID-19. The CDR3 nucleotides read TGTGCCAGCAGCGGGGGCAGCTCCTACAATGAGCAGTTCTTC. Its translation: CASSGGSSYNEQFF. Supplemented by reference TRBV9 and TRBJ2-1, the full variable domain reads DSGVTQTPKHLITATGQRVTLRCSPRSGDLSVYWYQQSLDQGLQFLIQYYNGEERAKGNILERFSAQQFPDLHSELNLSSLELGDSALYFCASSGGSSYNEQFFGPGTRLTVL.